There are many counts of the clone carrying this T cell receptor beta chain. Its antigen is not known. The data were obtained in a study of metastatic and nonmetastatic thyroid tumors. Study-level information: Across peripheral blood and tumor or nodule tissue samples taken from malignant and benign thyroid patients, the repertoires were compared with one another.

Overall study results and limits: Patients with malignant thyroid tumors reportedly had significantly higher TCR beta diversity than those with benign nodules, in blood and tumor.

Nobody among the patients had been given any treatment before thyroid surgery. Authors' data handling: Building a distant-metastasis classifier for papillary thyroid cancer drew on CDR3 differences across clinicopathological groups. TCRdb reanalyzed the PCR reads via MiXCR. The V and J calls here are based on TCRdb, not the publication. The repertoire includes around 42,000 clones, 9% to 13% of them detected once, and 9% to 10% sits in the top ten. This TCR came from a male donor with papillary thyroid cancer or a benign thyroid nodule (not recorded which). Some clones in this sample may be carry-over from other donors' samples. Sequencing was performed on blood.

The CDR3: CASSDISSYEQYF. The CDR3 DNA is TGTGCCAGCAGCGATATTAGCTCCTACGAGCAGTACTTC. The rearrangement uses TRBV3-1 and TRBJ2-7, with no clear D. Germline CDR1 reads LGHDT; CDR2 reads YNNKEL (reference sequence). The CDR3 has 13 residues. Trimming took 5 bases from V and 0 from J, leaving 8 bases between them.